This T cell receptor beta chain was profiled in a study of shared clonotypes between healthy human individuals. Study information: Ranging from 18 to 49 in age, donors were a couple of women and a few men.

Germline V CDR1 and CDR2: MDHEN, SYDVKM. With 7 bases clipped from V and 2 bases from J, the junction kept 13 bases outside the gene matches. The CDR3 length is 16 residues. Sorted subsets were amplified in replicate PCRs using approximately 0.2 ug DNA, 32,000 or so T cell genomes. Under the authors' procedure: ImmunoSEQ junction-only sequences lacked quality scores, so their filtering differed. The assay was immunoSEQ multiplex PCR, and TCRdb's table has in-frame clones only and misses some. The V and J calls and clone size come from that table; D and trimming were worked out from the DNA. The sample contains 2.3 million or so clones, 85% to 95% of which appear only once.

The sequencing sample was made of naive CD4+ T cells from PBMCs. Subset: CD45RA+ positively selected. The V and J genes are TRBV28 and TRBJ1-1; 7 bases agree with TRBD1. This sequence originates from a man aged 18 to 30 in good health. Some clones in this sample may be carry-over from other donors' samples. The CDR3 region is CASNPRRGPINTEAFF. The CDR3 region has the DNA TGTGCCAGCAACCCAAGGAGGGGGCCTATAAACACTGAAGCTTTCTTT.